The present entry profiles one T cell receptor (beta chain) with its context. As yet, its antigen is unknown. V dropped 3 bases and J dropped 2; count of bases not matched to a gene: 8. CDR3 length: 15 residues. TCRdb's table, derived via immunoSEQ multiplex PCR, lists solely in-frame clones and lacks some. The repertoire holds fewer than 400,000 clones, with around 90% as singletons. This entry belongs to a study of cytomegalovirus exposure and HLA in healthy donors. Findings and limits, study-wide: The classifier reportedly diagnosed cytomegalovirus status with high specificity and sensitivity.

The clonotype was recovered from a man between 25 and 39 years old in good health and CMV-seronegative. The specimen sequenced was PBMCs. The chain joins TRBV5-7 to TRBJ2-7; TRBD1 aligns across 7 bases. TRBV5-7 belongs to the ORF category, with a function that is uncertain. The CDR3 region is CASSSPGQSTYEQYF. CDR3 in DNA: TGTGCCAGCAGCTCGCCGGGACAGTCTACCTACGAGCAGTACTTC.